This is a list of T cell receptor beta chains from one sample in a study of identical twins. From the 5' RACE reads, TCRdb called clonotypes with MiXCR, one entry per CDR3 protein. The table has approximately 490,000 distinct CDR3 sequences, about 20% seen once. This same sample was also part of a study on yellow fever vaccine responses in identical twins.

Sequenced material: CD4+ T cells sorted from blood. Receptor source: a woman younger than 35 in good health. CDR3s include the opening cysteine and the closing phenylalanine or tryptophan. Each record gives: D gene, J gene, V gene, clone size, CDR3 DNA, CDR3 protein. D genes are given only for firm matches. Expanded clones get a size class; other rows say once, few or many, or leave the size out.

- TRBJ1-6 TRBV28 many TGTGCCAGCACCAGGACCGTCTTAGCCAATAATTCACCCCTCCACTTT CASTRTVLANNSPLHF
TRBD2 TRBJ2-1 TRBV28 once TGTGCCAGCAACCAACTAGCGGGAGGTTACAATGAGCAGTTCTTC CASNQLAGGYNEQFF
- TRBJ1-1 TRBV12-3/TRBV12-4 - TGTGCCAGCAGTCGTGGGGCTGAAGCTTTCTTT CASSRGAEAFF
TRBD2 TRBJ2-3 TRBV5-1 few TGCGCCAGCAGCTCTGGGACTAGCGGATTCACAGATACGCAGTATTTT CASSSGTSGFTDTQYF
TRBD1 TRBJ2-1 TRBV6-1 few TGTGCCAGTTGCGGGACAGGGTTCAATGAGCAGTTCTTC CASCGTGFNEQFF
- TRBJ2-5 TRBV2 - TGTGCCGCCAAGACAGCAATACAAGAGACCCAGTACTTC CAAKTAIQETQYF
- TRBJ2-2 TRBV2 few TGTGCCAGCGGCGCCGGGACACCAACCGGGGAGCTGTTTTTT CASGAGTPTGELFF
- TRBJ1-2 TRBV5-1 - TGCGCCAGCAGCTTACCGAGTAACTATGGCTACACCTTC CASSLPSNYGYTF
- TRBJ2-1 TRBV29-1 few TGCAGCGCCGCGGGGCACAATGAGCAGTTCTTC CSAAGHNEQFF
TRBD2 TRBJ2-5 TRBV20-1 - TGCAGTGCTAGAGTGACTAGCGGGGTAGAGACCCAGTACTTC CSARVTSGVETQYF
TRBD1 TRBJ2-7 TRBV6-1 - TGTGCCAGCAGTGGCTGGCTGGGACAGGGGTACGACTACGAGCAGTACTTC CASSGWLGQGYDYEQYF
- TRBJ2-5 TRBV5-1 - TGCGCCAGCAGCTTGGTCGCCGGGCCCAAAGAGACCCAGTACTTC CASSLVAGPKETQYF
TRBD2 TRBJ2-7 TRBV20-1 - TGCAGTGCTGGACTAGCGGGAGTTGTCGACGAGCAGTACTTC CSAGLAGVVDEQYF
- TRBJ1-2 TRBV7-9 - TGTGCCAGCAGCTTATCTTTAAGGGGAAACTATGGCTACACCTTC CASSLSLRGNYGYTF
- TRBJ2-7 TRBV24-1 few TGTGCCACCAGTGATTCCCGGGCAGGGCACTACGAGCAGTACTTC CATSDSRAGHYEQYF
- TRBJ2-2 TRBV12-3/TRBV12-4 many TGTGCCAGCAGTTTTGCTGGAGGGCCCGGGGAGCTGTTTTTT CASSFAGGPGELFF
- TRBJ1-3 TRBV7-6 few TGTGCCAGCAGCTTAGGCTCCGGGACAGGAAACACCATATATTTT CASSLGSGTGNTIYF
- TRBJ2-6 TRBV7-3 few TGTGCCAGCAGCGCAGGGAGCTCTGGGGCCAACGTCCTGACTTTC CASSAGSSGANVLTF
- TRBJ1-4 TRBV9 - TGTGCCAGCAGCGGGGCTCAGGCAACTAATGAAAAACTGTTTTTT CASSGAQATNEKLFF
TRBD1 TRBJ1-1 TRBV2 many TGTGCCAGCAAGGAGGGGGCGAGGGAGAACACTGAAGCTTTCTTT CASKEGARENTEAFF
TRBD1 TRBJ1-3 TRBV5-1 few TGCGCCAGCAGCTTACGGACAGGGTCTGGAAACACCATATATTTT CASSLRTGSGNTIYF
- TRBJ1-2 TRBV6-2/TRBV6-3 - TGTGCCATTCGGACCCCAGTCGCTAACTATGGCTACACCTTC CAIRTPVANYGYTF
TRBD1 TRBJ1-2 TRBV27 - TGTGCCAGCAGAATAACCGGGACAGGGAACTATGGCTACACCTTC CASRITGTGNYGYTF
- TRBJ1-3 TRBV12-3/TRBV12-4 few TGTGCCAGCAGAAGGGCGTCAGGCATTTACACCATATATTTT CASRRASGIYTIYF
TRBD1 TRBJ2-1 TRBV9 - TGTGCCAGCAGCCCGGGACAGGGACAAAGGAATGAGCAGTTCTTC CASSPGQGQRNEQFF
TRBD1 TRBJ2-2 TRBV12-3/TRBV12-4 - TGTGCCAGCAGTCCCCTCGTGTTACAGGGGGTCACCGGGGAGCTGTTTTTT CASSPLVLQGVTGELFF
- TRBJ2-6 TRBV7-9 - TGTGCCAGCAGCTTGCTTGGAGATACCAACGTCCTGACTTTC CASSLLGDTNVLTF
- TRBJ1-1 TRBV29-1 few TGCAGCGTTGAGGTACAGGGAATGAACACTGAAGCTTTCTTT CSVEVQGMNTEAFF
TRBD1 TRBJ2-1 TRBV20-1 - TGCAGTGCTAGAGTAGGACAGGGGGCGGCTAATGAGCAGTTCTTC CSARVGQGAANEQFF
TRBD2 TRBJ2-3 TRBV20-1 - TGCAGTGCTAGAGTAGCGGGAGGGCCGAGTGCCGGGGCAGATACGCAGTATTTT CSARVAGGPSAGADTQYF
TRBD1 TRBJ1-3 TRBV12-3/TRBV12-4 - TGTGCCAGCAGTTTAATGGGACAGAGAAACACCATATATTTT CASSLMGQRNTIYF
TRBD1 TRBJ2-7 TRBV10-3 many TGTGCCATCAGTAAAACAGGGACAGGTATTACCTACGAGCAGTACTTC CAISKTGTGITYEQYF
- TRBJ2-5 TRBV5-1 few TGCGCCAGCAGCCCAGAGGGGAACCAAGAGACCCAGTACTTC CASSPEGNQETQYF
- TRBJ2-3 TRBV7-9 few TGTGCCAGCAGCTTAGCGGCTAGCCAGGGGACAGATACGCAGTATTTT CASSLAASQGTDTQYF
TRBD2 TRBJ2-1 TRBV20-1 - TGCGGTGCCACGCGATTGGCGGGGGACTACAATGAGCAGTTCTTC CGATRLAGDYNEQFF
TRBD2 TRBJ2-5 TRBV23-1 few TGCGCCAGCAGTCAACCCCACCGGACTAGCGGGAGGGTTCGTGTTTTAGGAGAGACCCAGTACTTC CASSQPHRTSGRVRVLGETQYF
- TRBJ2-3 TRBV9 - TGTGCCAGCAGCGGCCACACTACTAGCCACCGCACAGATACGCAGTATTTT CASSGHTTSHRTDTQYF
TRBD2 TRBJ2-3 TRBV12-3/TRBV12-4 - TGTGCCAGCAGTTCCACCCGGGAAGTAGCGGGCCCATCCGCGCAGTATTTT CASSSTREVAGPSAQYF
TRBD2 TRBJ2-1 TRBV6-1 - TGTGCCATCAGTGAAGGGCTGGGCGGGAGGTCCTACAATGAGCAGTTCTTC CAISEGLGGRSYNEQFF
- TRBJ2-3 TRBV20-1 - TGCAGTGCTAGAATCAGGGGAGGCACAGATACGCAGTATTTT CSARIRGGTDTQYF
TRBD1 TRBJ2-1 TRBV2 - TGTGCCAGCACCCGACAGGGGGCCTACAATGAGCAGTTCTTC CASTRQGAYNEQFF
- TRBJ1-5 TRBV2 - TGTGCCAGCAGTCCGGGGTCATTCGGCAATCAGCCCCAGCATTTT CASSPGSFGNQPQHF
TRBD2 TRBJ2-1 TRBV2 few TGTGCCAGCAGTGCCCCACTAGCGGGGGGGAACTACAATGAGCAGTTCTTC CASSAPLAGGNYNEQFF
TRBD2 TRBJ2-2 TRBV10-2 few TGCGCCAGCAGCTCTAGCGGGGCGACCGGGGAGCTGTTTTTT CASSSSGATGELFF
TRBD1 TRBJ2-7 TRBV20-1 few TGCAGTGCTACCAGGGGGCTGACCTACGAGCAGTACTTC CSATRGLTYEQYF
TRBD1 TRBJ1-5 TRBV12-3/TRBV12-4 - TGTGCCAGCAGTTTTCTGGGACAGGGACCAAATCAGCCCCAGCATTTT CASSFLGQGPNQPQHF
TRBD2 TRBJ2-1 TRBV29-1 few TGCAGCGTTGGAACTAGCGATTACAATGAGCAGTTCTTC CSVGTSDYNEQFF
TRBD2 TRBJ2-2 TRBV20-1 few TGCAGTGCTAGGTTTCTAGCGGGGGCCAACACCGGGGAGCTGTTTTTT CSARFLAGANTGELFF
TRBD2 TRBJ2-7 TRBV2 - TGTGCCAGCAGTGAAGGACTAGCGGGATATGAGCAGTACTTC CASSEGLAGYEQYF
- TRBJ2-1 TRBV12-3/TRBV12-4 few TGTGCCAGCCAACTATACAATGAGCAGTTCTTC CASQLYNEQFF
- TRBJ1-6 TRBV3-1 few TGTGCCAGCAGCCAATCGTCGGCAAATTCACCCCTCCACTTT CASSQSSANSPLHF